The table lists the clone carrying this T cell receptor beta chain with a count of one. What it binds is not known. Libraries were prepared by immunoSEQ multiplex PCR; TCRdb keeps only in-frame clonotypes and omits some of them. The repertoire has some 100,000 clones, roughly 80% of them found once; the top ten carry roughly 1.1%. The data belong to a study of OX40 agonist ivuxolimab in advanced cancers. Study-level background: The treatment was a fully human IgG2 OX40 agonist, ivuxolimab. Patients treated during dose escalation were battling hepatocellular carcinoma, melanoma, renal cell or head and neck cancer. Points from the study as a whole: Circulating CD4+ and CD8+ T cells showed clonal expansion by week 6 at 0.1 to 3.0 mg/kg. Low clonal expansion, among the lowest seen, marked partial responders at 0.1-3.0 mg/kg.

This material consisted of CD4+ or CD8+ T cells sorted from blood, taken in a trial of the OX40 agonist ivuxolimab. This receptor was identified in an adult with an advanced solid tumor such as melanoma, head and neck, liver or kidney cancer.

CDR3 bases: TGTGCCAGCAGCCCATGGCGGGCCACAGATACGCAGTATTTT. As protein: CASSPWRATDTQYF. This chain links TRBV11-2 with TRBJ2-3, with D possibly TRBD2 on 5 matching bases. V was cut by 5 bases and J by 2 bases, with 11 bases left in between. CDR1 and CDR2 from the germline V gene are SGHAT and FQNNGV. This CDR3 contains 14 residues.